The 21 T cell receptor beta chains listed next were all sequenced from one sample in a study of CXCR3-negative and CXCR3-positive naive CD8 T cells. Points from the study as a whole: CXCR3-expressing naive cells carried TRB CDR3s more hydrophobic than those of CXCR3-negative naive cells.

The study made its TRB cDNA libraries by 5' RACE, adding UMI labels. Reprocessing the 5' RACE reads, TCRdb reports a single entry for every CDR3 protein and omits DNA. Its listing shows nearly 90,000 distinct CDR3 sequences. These receptors' antigens are unknown. The source material was naive CXCR3+ CD8+ T cells from blood. Subset noted: CD45RO-CCR7+CD27+CD95- naive CD8+ T cells expressing CXCR3 (TNR3+). Receptors were obtained from a human donor in good health. Some clones in this sample may be carry-over from other donors' samples.

The J gene is TRBJ2-5, the V gene TRBV11-2; there is no DNA to check the TCRdb D call of TRBD2. CDR1 is SGHAT, CDR2 FQNNGV, per germline. The CDR3 extends over 17 amino acids. CDR3 in amino acids: CASSLDLAGDLQETQYF.

The genes are TRBV5-1 and TRBJ1-2. Germline V gives CDR1 SGHRS, CDR2 YFSETQ. CDR3 length: 15 amino acids. CDR3: CSSSLDGRTNYGYTF.

The rearrangement joins TRBV6-5 to TRBJ1-1; TCRdb's assignment of TRBD1 cannot be checked, as there is no DNA. The CDR3 sequence is 14 residues long. Germline V CDR1 and CDR2: MNHEY, SVGAGI. The CDR3 sequence is CASNPSGGNTEAFF.

The J gene is TRBJ2-1, the V gene TRBV7-9; the TRBD1 assignment by TCRdb is unverifiable without DNA. From germline, CDR1 is SEHNR and CDR2 FQNEAQ (reference sequence). This CDR3 spans 15 amino acids. CDR3 amino acids: CASSAGTPAYNEQFF.

The chain joins TRBV6-5 to TRBJ2-5; TCRdb calls TRBD2, which cannot be checked without DNA. CDR3 length equals 17 residues. Germline CDR1 reads MNHEY; CDR2 reads SVGAGI. The CDR3 protein is CASNPGSGGAFEETQYF.

V gene TRBV12-3 or TRBV12-4 combines with J gene TRBJ2-3; without DNA, the TCRdb call of TRBD2 cannot be checked. This CDR3 comprises 14 residues. CDR3 residues: CASSRGGGTDTQYF.

The chain has TRBV4-3 and TRBJ2-1; TCRdb's D gene call, TRBD2, goes unchecked for lack of DNA. The length of the CDR3 is 20 residues. The germline gives CDR1 LGHNA, CDR2 YSLEER. CDR3 residues: CASSPGLAGVLTAINYEQFF.

The CDR3 loop reads CASSPFLLGELFF. The genes are TRBV7-9 and TRBJ2-2. The CDR3 consists of 13 residues. Per the germline V gene, CDR1 is SEHNR and CDR2 is FQNEAQ (reference sequence).

The CDR3 spells CAIRRDFGYTGELFF. The chain carries TRBV10-3 and TRBJ2-2; TCRdb gives TRBD2 as the D gene, but with no DNA this cannot be confirmed. CDR3 length equals 15 residues. In germline, CDR1 is ENHRY, CDR2 SYGVKD.

The chain carries TRBV6-1 and TRBJ2-3. The germline gives CDR1 MNHNS, CDR2 SASEGT. This CDR3 spans 11 amino acids. The CDR3 is CASGVVDTQYF.

The chain has TRBV28 and TRBJ1-3; lacking DNA, the TRBD1 call made by TCRdb goes unchecked. The CDR3 spans 14 residues. Germline V gene lookup returns CDR1 MDHEN and CDR2 SYDVKM. CDR3: CASSSAGTGNTIYF.

The chain joins TRBV29-1 to TRBJ2-1; TCRdb names TRBD1, which stays unverified in the absence of DNA. CDR3 length: 13 amino acids. Germline CDR1 reads SQVTM; CDR2 reads ANQGSEA. The CDR3 here is CSSQNGGSNEQFF.

The gene calls are TRBV9 and TRBJ2-7; the TCRdb call, TRBD2, lacks DNA for checking. Germline CDR1 reads SGDLS; CDR2 reads YYNGEE. The CDR3 has 15 amino acids. The CDR3 is CASSVGAGLGYEQYF. The full variable domain, completed using reference TRBV9 and TRBJ2-7, is DSGVTQTPKHLITATGQRVTLRCSPRSGDLSVYWYQQSLDQGLQFLIQYYNGEERAKGNILERFSAQQFPDLHSELNLSSLELGDSALYFCASSVGAGLGYEQYFGPGTRLTVT.

This rearrangement joins TRBV5-1 to TRBJ2-7; the TCRdb call, TRBD2, lacks DNA for checking. The CDR3 length is 17 residues. Germline CDR1 and CDR2: SGHRS and YFSETQ. This chain's CDR3 is CASSLAQEGTSFVEQYF.

The chain combines TRBV7-6 with TRBJ1-2. Per germline, CDR1 SGHVS and CDR2 FNYEAQ. This CDR3 has 16 residues. The CDR3 loop is CASSSLEEGTNYGYTF.

CDR3 amino acids: CASSWTSGNTIYF. The V and J genes are TRBV11-3 and TRBJ1-3. Per germline, CDR1 SGHNT and CDR2 YENEEA. The CDR3 is 13 residues long.

The chain links TRBV13 to TRBJ1-1. CDR1 PRHDT and CDR2 FYEKMQ come from the germline V gene (reference sequence). The CDR3 totals 12 residues. CDR3 region: CASSFSDTEAFF.

CDR3 in amino acids: CASSLTGTGNEQFF. The chain employs TRBV12-3 or TRBV12-4 and TRBJ2-1; no DNA is available, so the TRBD2 call from TCRdb remains unchecked. This CDR3 has 14 amino acids.

The gene calls are TRBV28 and TRBJ2-3; absent DNA, TCRdb's TRBD1 call cannot be checked. Germline V gives CDR1 MDHEN, CDR2 SYDVKM. The CDR3 runs to 15 residues. CDR3 region: CASRWSGSSTDTQYF.

This chain uses TRBV7-9 with TRBJ2-7. The CDR3 totals 11 residues. Germline V gives CDR1 SEHNR, CDR2 FQNEAQ (reference sequence). CDR3 amino acids: CASSLDYEQYF.

The CDR3 sequence: CASSLKETQYF. This rearrangement joins TRBV7-9 to TRBJ2-5. Looked up from germline, CDR1 is SEHNR and CDR2 is FQNEAQ (reference sequence). The CDR3 covers 11 residues.